This T cell receptor beta chain is drawn from a study of blood T cell repertoires in COVID-19. Profiled with immunoSEQ multiplex PCR; TCRdb holds only in-frame clones, not every one. The sample holds approximately 54,000 clones, roughly 79% seen once. The CDR3 consists of 13 residues. From germline, CDR1 is PRHDT and CDR2 FYEKMQ (reference sequence). Notes on this clone: A read error may produce the germline difference seen at one junction end.

The sequenced sample consisted of peripheral blood. The TCR sequence derives from a woman aged 55-69 years with acute or convalescent COVID-19. The chain recombines TRBV13 with TRBJ2-2; D may be TRBD1 (6 bases). CDR3 sequence reads: CAGSYRDTGELFF. The CDR3 DNA reads TGTGCCGGCAGCTACAGGGACACCGGGGAGCTGTTTTTT.